These T cell receptor beta chains were read from a single sample in a study of blood T cell repertoires in COVID-19. Clones were sequenced by immunoSEQ multiplex PCR, and TCRdb holds only the in-frame ones, with some missing. The sample contains about 150,000 clones, 84% of which appear only once. Source material: peripheral blood. These receptors originate from a woman aged 80 or over with COVID-19, enrolled during active disease. CDR3s include the opening cysteine and the closing phenylalanine or tryptophan. Fields, in order: CDR3 DNA, CDR3 protein, clone size, V gene, J gene, D gene. D genes are given only for firm matches. Size values are once, few and many counts, or a class for expanded clones, and some rows have none.

CDR3nt: TGCGCCAGCAGCCAAGATATGGGGGGGACGAGGTCCTACAATGAGCAGTTCTTC; CDR3aa: CASSQDMGGTRSYNEQFF; abundance: NA; v_gene: TRBV4-3; j_gene: TRBJ2-1; d_gene: TRBD2
CDR3nt: TGTGCCACCAGCCGAAAAGAAGCGTGGGCAGGGGGCTTTCCCGTTTACGAGCAGTACTTC; CDR3aa: CATSRKEAWAGGFPVYEQYF; abundance: NA; v_gene: TRBV15; j_gene: TRBJ2-7; d_gene: TRBD1
CDR3nt: TGTGCCACCTCGGAGCAGGGGGCCTTTGGCTACACCTTC; CDR3aa: CATSEQGAFGYTF; abundance: NA; v_gene: TRBV24-1; j_gene: TRBJ1-2; d_gene: TRBD1
CDR3nt: TGTGCCAGCTCACCGCGGACTAGCGGGAGGTACGAGCAGTACTTC; CDR3aa: CASSPRTSGRYEQYF; abundance: NA; v_gene: TRBV18; j_gene: TRBJ2-7; d_gene: TRBD2
CDR3nt: TGTGCCAGCAGCACGAGACAGGATAGCAATCAGCCCCAGCATTTT; CDR3aa: CASSTRQDSNQPQHF; abundance: NA; v_gene: TRBV21-1; j_gene: TRBJ1-5; d_gene: NA
CDR3nt: TGTGCCAGCAGCCTAAGCGGGGGGAGGCAACGCTTC; CDR3aa: CASSLSGGRQRF; abundance: NA; v_gene: TRBV3-1/TRBV3-2; j_gene: TRBJ1-2; d_gene: NA
CDR3nt: TGTGCCACCAGTGATTCACGCACGGAACTAGCGGGGTCCACAGATACGCAGTATTTT; CDR3aa: CATSDSRTELAGSTDTQYF; abundance: once; v_gene: TRBV24-1; j_gene: TRBJ2-3; d_gene: TRBD2
CDR3nt: TGTGCCAGCAGTTACCTTCTAGCGGGAGGCACAGATACGCAGTATTTT; CDR3aa: CASSYLLAGGTDTQYF; abundance: NA; v_gene: TRBV6-5; j_gene: TRBJ2-3; d_gene: TRBD2
CDR3nt: TGTGCCAGCTCACCAATCTCAGGGGTCGAGCAGTACTTC; CDR3aa: CASSPISGVEQYF; abundance: NA; v_gene: TRBV18; j_gene: TRBJ2-7; d_gene: NA
CDR3nt: TGTGCCAGCAGTTTATCCCTCTATGGCTACACCTTC; CDR3aa: CASSLSLYGYTF; abundance: NA; v_gene: TRBV28; j_gene: TRBJ1-2; d_gene: NA
CDR3nt: TGTGCCAGCAGCTCAACAGGGTGGAATGAGCAGTTCTTC; CDR3aa: CASSSTGWNEQFF; abundance: NA; v_gene: TRBV7-2; j_gene: TRBJ2-1; d_gene: NA
CDR3nt: TGTGCCAGCAGCTTAATGGCCTTGAACACTGAAGCTTTCTTT; CDR3aa: CASSLMALNTEAFF; abundance: NA; v_gene: TRBV7-6; j_gene: TRBJ1-1; d_gene: NA
CDR3nt: TGTGCCAGCAGTTACTCGGGCGCCGGCGGAAACACCATATATTTT; CDR3aa: CASSYSGAGGNTIYF; abundance: NA; v_gene: TRBV6-5; j_gene: TRBJ1-3; d_gene: NA
CDR3nt: TGTGCCTGGAGTCCGATCCCCAGACAGGGCTGGAGTGAAAAACTGTTTTTT; CDR3aa: CAWSPIPRQGWSEKLFF; abundance: NA; v_gene: TRBV30; j_gene: TRBJ1-4; d_gene: TRBD1
CDR3nt: TGTGCCAGCAATTACGCGGGTCAGCCCCAGCATTTT; CDR3aa: CASNYAGQPQHF; abundance: NA; v_gene: TRBV12-3/TRBV12-4; j_gene: TRBJ1-5; d_gene: NA
CDR3nt: TGTGCCACCAGCAGAGTCTCAGGCAGGGGGCCCGGGGAGCTGTTTTTT; CDR3aa: CATSRVSGRGPGELFF; abundance: NA; v_gene: TRBV15; j_gene: TRBJ2-2; d_gene: TRBD1
CDR3nt: TGTGCCTGGGGACAGGGCCAAGGGGCCCTCCACTTT; CDR3aa: CAWGQGQGALHF; abundance: NA; v_gene: TRBV30; j_gene: TRBJ1-6; d_gene: TRBD1
CDR3nt: TGTGCCAGCAGCTCGTCCCGCTACGAGCAGTACTTC; CDR3aa: CASSSSRYEQYF; abundance: NA; v_gene: TRBV11-2; j_gene: TRBJ2-7; d_gene: NA
CDR3nt: TGTGCCAGCAGCAGAACCGGGACTAGCCGGACCGGGGAGCTGTTTTTT; CDR3aa: CASSRTGTSRTGELFF; abundance: NA; v_gene: TRBV7-3; j_gene: TRBJ2-2; d_gene: TRBD2
CDR3nt: TGTGCCAGCAGCCAAGGGGGACAGTCAAATGAAAAACTGTTTTTT; CDR3aa: CASSQGGQSNEKLFF; abundance: NA; v_gene: TRBV7-2; j_gene: TRBJ1-4; d_gene: TRBD1
CDR3nt: TGTGCCAGCAGCTTGGACAGGGACACTGAAGCTTTCTTT; CDR3aa: CASSLDRDTEAFF; abundance: few; v_gene: TRBV5-5; j_gene: TRBJ1-1; d_gene: NA
CDR3nt: TGTGCCAGCAGCAGGGACAGGCGATACTATGGCTACACCTTC; CDR3aa: CASSRDRRYYGYTF; abundance: NA; v_gene: TRBV28; j_gene: TRBJ1-2; d_gene: TRBD1
CDR3nt: TGTGCCAGCAGTGATACAGGGTTCACCTATGGCTACACCTTC; CDR3aa: CASSDTGFTYGYTF; abundance: NA; v_gene: TRBV27; j_gene: TRBJ1-2; d_gene: NA
CDR3nt: TGTGCCAGTACCCCGACAGGGTCCTATGAAAAACTGTTTTTT; CDR3aa: CASTPTGSYEKLFF; abundance: NA; v_gene: TRBV19; j_gene: TRBJ1-4; d_gene: TRBD1
CDR3nt: TGTGCCAGCAGGATAGGGGCCCTGAGAGAAAAACTGTTTTTT; CDR3aa: CASRIGALREKLFF; abundance: NA; v_gene: TRBV2; j_gene: TRBJ1-4; d_gene: NA
CDR3nt: TGTGCCAGCAGCCAAGAAGCGGGGGATACGCAGTATTTT; CDR3aa: CASSQEAGDTQYF; abundance: NA; v_gene: TRBV3-1/TRBV3-2; j_gene: TRBJ2-3; d_gene: TRBD2
CDR3nt: TGTGCCAGCAGTAGGGGGCGGTTCACAGATACGCAGTATTTT; CDR3aa: CASSRGRFTDTQYF; abundance: once; v_gene: TRBV27; j_gene: TRBJ2-3; d_gene: TRBD1
CDR3nt: TGTGCCACCAGTGACCCCGGGACTAGCGTCTACAATGAGCAGTTCTTC; CDR3aa: CATSDPGTSVYNEQFF; abundance: NA; v_gene: TRBV24-1; j_gene: TRBJ2-1; d_gene: TRBD2
CDR3nt: TGTGCCAGTAGTAGACAGGGCAACTCCTACAATGAGCAGTTCTTC; CDR3aa: CASSRQGNSYNEQFF; abundance: NA; v_gene: TRBV19; j_gene: TRBJ2-1; d_gene: TRBD1
CDR3nt: TGTGCCAGCAGTCCGACTAGCGGGGGAGACACCGGGGAGCTGTTTTTT; CDR3aa: CASSPTSGGDTGELFF; abundance: NA; v_gene: TRBV11-2; j_gene: TRBJ2-2; d_gene: TRBD2
CDR3nt: TGTGCCAGCAGCCCCGGAGGCTACGAGCAGTACTTC; CDR3aa: CASSPGGYEQYF; abundance: NA; v_gene: TRBV3-1/TRBV3-2; j_gene: TRBJ2-7; d_gene: NA